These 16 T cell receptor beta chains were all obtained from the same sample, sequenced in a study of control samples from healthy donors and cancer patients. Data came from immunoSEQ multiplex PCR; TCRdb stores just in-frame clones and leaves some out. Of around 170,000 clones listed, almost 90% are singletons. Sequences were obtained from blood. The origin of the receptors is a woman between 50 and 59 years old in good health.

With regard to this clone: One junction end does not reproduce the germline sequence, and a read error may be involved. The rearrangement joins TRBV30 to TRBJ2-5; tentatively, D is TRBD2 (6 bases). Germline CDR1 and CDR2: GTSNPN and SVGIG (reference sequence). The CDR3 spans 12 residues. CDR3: CARRDLGETQYF. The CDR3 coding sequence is TGTGCCCGGAGGGACTTAGGAGAGACCCAGTACTTC.

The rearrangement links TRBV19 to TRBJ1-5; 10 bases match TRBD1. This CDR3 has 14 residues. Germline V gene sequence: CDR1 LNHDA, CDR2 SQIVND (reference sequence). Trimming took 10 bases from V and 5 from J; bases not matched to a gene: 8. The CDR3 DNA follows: TGTGCCACCAGAGGGGACAGGGGCTATCAGCCCCAGCATTTT. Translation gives CATRGDRGYQPQHF.

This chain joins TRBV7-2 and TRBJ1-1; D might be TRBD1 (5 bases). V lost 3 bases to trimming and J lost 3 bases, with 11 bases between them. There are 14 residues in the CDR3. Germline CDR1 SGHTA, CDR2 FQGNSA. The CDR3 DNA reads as TGTGCCAGCAGCTTGGGGCGATCCTACACTGAAGCTTTCTTT. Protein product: CASSLGRSYTEAFF. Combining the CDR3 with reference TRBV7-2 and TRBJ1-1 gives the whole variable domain GAGVSQSPSNKVTEKGKDVELRCDPISGHTALYWYRQSLGQGLEFLIYFQGNSAPDKSGLPSDRFSAERTGGSVSTLTIQRTQQEDSAVYLCASSLGRSYTEAFFGQGTRLTVV.

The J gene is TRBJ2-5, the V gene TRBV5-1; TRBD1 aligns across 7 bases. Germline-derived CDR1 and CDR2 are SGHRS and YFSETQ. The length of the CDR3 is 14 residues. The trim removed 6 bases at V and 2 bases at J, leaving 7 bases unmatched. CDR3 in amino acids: CASNRDSKQETQYF. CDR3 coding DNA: TGCGCCAGCAACCGGGACAGTAAACAAGAGACCCAGTACTTC.

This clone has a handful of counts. CDR3: CASSSRQRTNSPLHF. The CDR3 nucleotides are TGTGCCAGCAGCTCTCGACAGAGGACTAATTCACCCCTCCACTTT. This chain joins TRBV7-9 and TRBJ1-6, with D perhaps TRBD1 (5 bases). V was trimmed by 4 bases and J by 6 bases, leaving 13 bases between them. The CDR3 is 15 amino acids. Germline V gives CDR1 SEHNR, CDR2 FQNEAQ (reference sequence).

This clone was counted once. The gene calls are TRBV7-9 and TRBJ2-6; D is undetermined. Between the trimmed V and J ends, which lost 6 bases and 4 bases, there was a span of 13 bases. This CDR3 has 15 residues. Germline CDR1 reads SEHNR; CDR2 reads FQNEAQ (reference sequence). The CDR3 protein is CASRRETRGANVLTF. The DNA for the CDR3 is TGTGCCAGCAGGCGAGAAACGAGAGGGGCCAACGTCCTGACTTTC.

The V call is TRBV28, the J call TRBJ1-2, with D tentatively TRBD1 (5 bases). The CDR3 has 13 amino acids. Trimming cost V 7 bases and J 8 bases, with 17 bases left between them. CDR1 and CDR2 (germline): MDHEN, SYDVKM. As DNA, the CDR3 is TGTGCCAGCACCTACGGCAGGGCAGGGGGCTACACCTTC. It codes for CASTYGRAGGYTF.

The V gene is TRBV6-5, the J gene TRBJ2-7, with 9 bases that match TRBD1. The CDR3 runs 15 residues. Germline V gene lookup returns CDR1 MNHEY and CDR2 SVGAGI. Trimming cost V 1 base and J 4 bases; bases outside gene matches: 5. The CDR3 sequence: CASSYFSGQGYEQYF. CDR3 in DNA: TGTGCCAGCAGTTACTTCTCGGGACAGGGTTACGAGCAGTACTTC.

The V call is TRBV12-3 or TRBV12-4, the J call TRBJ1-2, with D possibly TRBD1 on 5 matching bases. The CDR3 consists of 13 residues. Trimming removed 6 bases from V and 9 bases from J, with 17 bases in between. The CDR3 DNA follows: TGTGCCAGCAGGCCCCAGGGAATGAGGAGCTACACCTTC. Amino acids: CASRPQGMRSYTF.

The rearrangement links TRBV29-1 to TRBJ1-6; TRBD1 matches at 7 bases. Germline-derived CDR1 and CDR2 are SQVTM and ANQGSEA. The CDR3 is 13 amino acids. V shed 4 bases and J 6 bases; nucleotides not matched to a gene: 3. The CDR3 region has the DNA TGCAGCGTTGCAGGGGGGGTTAATTCACCCCTCCACTTT. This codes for CSVAGGVNSPLHF.

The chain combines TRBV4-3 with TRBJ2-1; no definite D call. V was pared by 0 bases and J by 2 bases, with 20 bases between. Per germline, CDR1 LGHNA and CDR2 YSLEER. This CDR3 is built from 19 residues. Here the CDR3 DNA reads TGCGCCAGCAGCCAAGAACCGCCATGGGGTGGCCCTACCTACAATGAGCAGTTCTTC. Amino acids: CASSQEPPWGGPTYNEQFF.

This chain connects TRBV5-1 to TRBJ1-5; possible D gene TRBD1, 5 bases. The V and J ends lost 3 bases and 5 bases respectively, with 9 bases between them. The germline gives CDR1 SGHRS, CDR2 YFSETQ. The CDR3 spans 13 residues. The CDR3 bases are TGCGCCAGCAGCTGGGGGACTGATCAGCCCCAGCATTTT. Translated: CASSWGTDQPQHF.

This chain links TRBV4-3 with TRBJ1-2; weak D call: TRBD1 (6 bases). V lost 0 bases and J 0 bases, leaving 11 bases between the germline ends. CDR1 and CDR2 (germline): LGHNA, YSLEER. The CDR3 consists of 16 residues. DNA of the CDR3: TGCGCCAGCAGCCAAGATCTGGGACAATCTAACTATGGCTACACCTTC. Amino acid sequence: CASSQDLGQSNYGYTF.

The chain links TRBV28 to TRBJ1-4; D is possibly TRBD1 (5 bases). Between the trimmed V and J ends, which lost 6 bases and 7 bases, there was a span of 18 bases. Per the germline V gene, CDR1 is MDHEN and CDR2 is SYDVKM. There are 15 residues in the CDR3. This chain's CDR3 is CASRPTQGGSEKLFF. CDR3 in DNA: TGTGCCAGCAGGCCCACCCAGGGAGGTAGTGAAAAACTGTTTTTT.

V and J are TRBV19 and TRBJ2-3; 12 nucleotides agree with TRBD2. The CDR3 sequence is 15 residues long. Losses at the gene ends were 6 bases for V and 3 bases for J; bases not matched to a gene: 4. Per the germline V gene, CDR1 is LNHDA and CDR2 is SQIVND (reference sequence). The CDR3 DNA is TGTGCCAGTAGACGACTAGCGGGAGAAACAGATACGCAGTATTTT. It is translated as CASRRLAGETDTQYF.

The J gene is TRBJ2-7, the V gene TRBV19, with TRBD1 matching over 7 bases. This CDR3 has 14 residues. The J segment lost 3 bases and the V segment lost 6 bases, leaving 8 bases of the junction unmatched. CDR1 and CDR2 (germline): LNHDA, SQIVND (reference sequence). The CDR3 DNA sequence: TGTGCCAGTAGCCGACAGGGTGTTGGCTACGAGCAGTACTTC. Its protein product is CASSRQGVGYEQYF.